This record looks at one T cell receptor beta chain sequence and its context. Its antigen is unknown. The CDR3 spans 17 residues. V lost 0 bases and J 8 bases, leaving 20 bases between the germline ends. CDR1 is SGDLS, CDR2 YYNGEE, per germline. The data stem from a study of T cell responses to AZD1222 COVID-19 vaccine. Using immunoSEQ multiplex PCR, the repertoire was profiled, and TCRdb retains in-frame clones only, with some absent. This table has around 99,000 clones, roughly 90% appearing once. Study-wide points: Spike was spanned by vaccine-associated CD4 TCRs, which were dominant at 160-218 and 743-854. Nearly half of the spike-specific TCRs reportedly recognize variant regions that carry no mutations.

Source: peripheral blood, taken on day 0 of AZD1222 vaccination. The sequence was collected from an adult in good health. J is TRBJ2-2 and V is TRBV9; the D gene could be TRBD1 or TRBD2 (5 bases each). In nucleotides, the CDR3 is TGTGCCAGCAGCGTAGGGGCCTATCGCACGGGGCAGGGGGAGCTGTTTTTT. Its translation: CASSVGAYRTGQGELFF. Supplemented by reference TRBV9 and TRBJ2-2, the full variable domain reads DSGVTQTPKHLITATGQRVTLRCSPRSGDLSVYWYQQSLDQGLQFLIQYYNGEERAKGNILERFSAQQFPDLHSELNLSSLELGDSALYFCASSVGAYRTGQGELFFGEGSRLTVL.